What follows describes a single T cell receptor (beta chain). Data came from immunoSEQ multiplex PCR; TCRdb stores just in-frame clones and leaves some out. The sample has roughly 200,000 clones; more than 70% are singletons. This sample was taken from a study of blood T cell repertoires in COVID-19. Study summary: PBMCs, B-cell-depleted T cells, or T cells provided the cDNA or gDNA that made up the material.

The sequenced sample was peripheral blood. The sequence was collected from a man aged 50-60 years with COVID-19, enrolled during active disease.

DNA for the CDR3: TGTGCCAGCAGCTTTAGCGGGAGTCGGGCCGGGGAGCTGTTTTTT. This sequence encodes CASSFSGSRAGELFF. The chain recombines TRBV11-2 with TRBJ2-2; 9 bases are a match to TRBD2. The ends lost 3 bases at V and 6 bases at J; junction bases unmatched: 5. The CDR3 has 15 residues. The germline CDR1 and CDR2 sequences are SGHAT and FQNNGV. The full variable domain, with the rest looked up from reference TRBV11-2 and TRBJ2-2, is EAGVAQSPRYKIIEKRQSVAFWCNPISGHATLYWYQQILGQGPKLLIQFQNNGVVDDSQLPKDRFSAERLKGVDSTLKIQPAKLEDSAVYLCASSFSGSRAGELFFGEGSRLTVL.